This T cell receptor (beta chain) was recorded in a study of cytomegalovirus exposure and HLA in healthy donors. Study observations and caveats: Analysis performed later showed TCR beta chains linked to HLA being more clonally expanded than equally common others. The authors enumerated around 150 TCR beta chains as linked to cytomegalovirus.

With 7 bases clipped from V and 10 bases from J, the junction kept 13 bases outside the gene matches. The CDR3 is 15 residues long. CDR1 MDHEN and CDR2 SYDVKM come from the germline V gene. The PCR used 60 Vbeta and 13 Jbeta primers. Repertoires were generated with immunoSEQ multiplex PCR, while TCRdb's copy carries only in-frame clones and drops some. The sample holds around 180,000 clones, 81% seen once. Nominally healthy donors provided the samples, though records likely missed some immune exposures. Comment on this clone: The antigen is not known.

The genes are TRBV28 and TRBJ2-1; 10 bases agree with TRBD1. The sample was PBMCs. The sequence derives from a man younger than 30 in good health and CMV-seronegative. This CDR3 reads CASTPPGQGVKEQFF. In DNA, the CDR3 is TGTGCCAGCACCCCCCCTGGACAGGGGGTGAAGGAGCAGTTCTTC.